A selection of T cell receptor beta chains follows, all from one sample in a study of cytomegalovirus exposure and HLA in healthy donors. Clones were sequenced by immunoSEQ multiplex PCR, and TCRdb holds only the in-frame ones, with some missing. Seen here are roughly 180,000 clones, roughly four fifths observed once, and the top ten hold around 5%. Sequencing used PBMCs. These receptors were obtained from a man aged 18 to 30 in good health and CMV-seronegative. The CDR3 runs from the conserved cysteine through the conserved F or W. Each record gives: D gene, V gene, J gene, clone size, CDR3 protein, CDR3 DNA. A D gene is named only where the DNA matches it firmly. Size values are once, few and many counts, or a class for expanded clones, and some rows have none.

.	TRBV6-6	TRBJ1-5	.	CASSYGRARYNQPQHF	TGTGCCAGCAGTTACGGGAGGGCTAGATACAATCAGCCCCAGCATTTT
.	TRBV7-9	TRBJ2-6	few	CASSLGASSSGANVLTF	TGTGCCAGCAGCTTAGGGGCTTCCTCATCTGGGGCCAACGTCCTGACTTTC
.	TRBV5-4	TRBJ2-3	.	CASSSEGKTDTQYF	TGTGCCAGCAGCTCAGAGGGAAAGACAGATACGCAGTATTTT
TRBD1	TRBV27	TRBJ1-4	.	CASRSLWAGGYEKLFF	TGTGCCAGCAGATCCCTCTGGGCAGGGGGGTATGAAAAACTGTTTTTT
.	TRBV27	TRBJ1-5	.	CASSLSERGKGPQHF	TGTGCCAGCAGTTTATCGGAGCGGGGAAAAGGGCCCCAGCATTTT
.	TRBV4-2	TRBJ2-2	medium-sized	CASSQFRDSYTGELFF	TGTGCCAGCAGCCAATTCCGGGACTCGTACACCGGGGAGCTGTTTTTT
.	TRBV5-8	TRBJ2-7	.	CASSLAGYNRAYEQYF	TGTGCCAGCAGCTTGGCCGGTTATAACAGGGCCTACGAGCAGTACTTC
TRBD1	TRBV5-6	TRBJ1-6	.	CASNQGTGLGSPLHF	TGTGCCAGCAACCAAGGGACAGGGCTTGGATCACCCCTCCACTTT
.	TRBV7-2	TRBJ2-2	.	CASSLSTVAGELFF	TGTGCCAGCAGCTTAAGTACGGTCGCCGGGGAGCTGTTTTTT
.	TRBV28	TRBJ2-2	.	CASSFDRGAITGELFF	TGTGCCAGCAGTTTCGATCGTGGGGCAATCACCGGGGAGCTGTTTTTT
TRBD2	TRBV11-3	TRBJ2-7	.	CASSLDPGLAIHEQYF	TGTGCCAGCAGCTTAGATCCGGGACTAGCAATCCACGAGCAGTACTTC
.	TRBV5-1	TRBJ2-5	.	CASSLESGAETQYF	TGCGCCAGCAGCTTGGAAAGTGGAGCGGAGACCCAGTACTTC
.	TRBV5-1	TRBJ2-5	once	CASSFEGEETQYF	TGCGCCAGCAGCTTTGAGGGGGAAGAGACCCAGTACTTC
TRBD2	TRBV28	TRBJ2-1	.	CASSLSGLAGKNEQFF	TGTGCCAGCAGTTTATCCGGTCTAGCGGGGAAGAATGAGCAGTTCTTC
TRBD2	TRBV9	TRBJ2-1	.	CASSFYFGGLGNEQFF	TGTGCCAGCAGCTTTTACTTCGGGGGGTTGGGGAATGAGCAGTTCTTC
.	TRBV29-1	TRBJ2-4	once	CSVERQSDIQYF	TGCAGCGTTGAAAGACAGTCGGACATTCAGTACTTC
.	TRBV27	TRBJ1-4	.	CASSLIKGRLLEKLFF	TGTGCCAGCAGTTTAATAAAGGGGAGGTTGCTCGAAAAACTGTTTTTT
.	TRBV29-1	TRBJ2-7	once	CSVCITEAYEQYF	TGCAGCGTTTGTATAACTGAAGCCTACGAGCAGTACTTC
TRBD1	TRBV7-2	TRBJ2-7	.	CASSWGGTGNYEQYF	TGTGCCAGCAGCTGGGGCGGGACAGGGAATTACGAGCAGTACTTC
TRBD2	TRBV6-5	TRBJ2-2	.	CASKLAGAGPGELFF	TGTGCCAGCAAGCTAGCGGGAGCAGGGCCCGGGGAGCTGTTTTTT
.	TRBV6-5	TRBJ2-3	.	CASSPGTDTQYF	TGTGCCAGCAGTCCCGGCACAGATACGCAGTATTTT
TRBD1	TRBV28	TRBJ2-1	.	CASSPGTGGPYNEQFF	TGTGCCAGCAGTCCGGGGACAGGGGGGCCCTACAATGAGCAGTTCTTC
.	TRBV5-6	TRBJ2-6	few	CASSLLGGTALSGANVLTF	TGTGCCAGCAGCTTGCTCGGCGGGACAGCTCTCTCTGGGGCCAACGTCCTGACTTTC
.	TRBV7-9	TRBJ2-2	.	CASSLAQAGQNTGELFF	TGTGCCAGCAGCTTAGCCCAGGCGGGGCAGAACACCGGGGAGCTGTTTTTT
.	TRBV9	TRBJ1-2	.	CASSSSYGYTF	TGTGCCAGCAGCTCCTCCTATGGCTACACCTTC
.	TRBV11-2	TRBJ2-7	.	CASSSREQYF	TGTGCCAGCAGCTCTCGCGAGCAGTACTTC
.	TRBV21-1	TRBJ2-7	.	CASSKGGQGSHEQYF	TGTGCCAGCAGCAAAGGGGGACAGGGTTCCCACGAGCAGTACTTC
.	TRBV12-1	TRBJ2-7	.	CASSSAPCEQYF	TGTGCCAGCAGCTCTGCCCCTTGCGAGCAGTACTTC
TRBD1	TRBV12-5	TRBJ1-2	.	CAGQVEDGYTF	TGTGCTGGACAGGTCGAGGACGGCTACACCTTC
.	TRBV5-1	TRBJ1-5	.	CASSLGGGGQSYSNQPQHF	TGCGCCAGCAGCTTGGGTGGGGGGGGGCAGAGTTATAGCAATCAGCCCCAGCATTTT
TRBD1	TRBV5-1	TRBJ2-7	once	CASSLGTAIYEQYF	TGCGCCAGCAGCCTAGGGACAGCTATCTACGAGCAGTACTTC
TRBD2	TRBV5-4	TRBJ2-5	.	CASSIAGGRQETQYF	TGTGCCAGCAGCATAGCGGGAGGGAGACAAGAGACCCAGTACTTC
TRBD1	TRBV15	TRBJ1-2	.	CATSRGGRTGVGYTF	TGTGCCACCAGCAGAGGCGGCAGGACAGGGGTCGGCTACACCTTC
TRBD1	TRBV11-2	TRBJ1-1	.	CASSPRDRLSTEAFF	TGTGCCAGCAGCCCTCGGGACAGGTTGAGCACTGAAGCTTTCTTT
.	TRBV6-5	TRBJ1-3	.	CASSLLTGTGNTIYF	TGTGCCAGCAGTTTGCTCACCGGGACAGGAAACACCATATATTTT
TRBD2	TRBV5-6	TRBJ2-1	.	CASSFGAGGSYNEQFF	TGTGCCAGCAGCTTCGGAGCGGGGGGCTCCTACAATGAGCAGTTCTTC
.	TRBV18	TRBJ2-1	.	CASSPYSGEQFF	TGTGCCAGCTCACCCTACAGCGGTGAGCAGTTCTTC
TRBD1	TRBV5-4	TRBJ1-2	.	CASSLPASGQAHGYTF	TGTGCCAGCAGCTTGCCCGCGAGCGGACAGGCACATGGCTACACCTTC
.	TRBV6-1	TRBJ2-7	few	CASSFRDKLYEQYF	TGTGCCAGCAGTTTCCGGGACAAGCTGTACGAGCAGTACTTC
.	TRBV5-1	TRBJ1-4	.	CASSLQGERLVNEKLFF	TGCGCCAGCAGCTTACAGGGAGAGAGATTGGTTAATGAAAAACTGTTTTTT
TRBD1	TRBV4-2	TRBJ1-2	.	CASSQGTGLYGYTF	TGTGCCAGCAGCCAAGGGACAGGCCTCTATGGCTACACCTTC
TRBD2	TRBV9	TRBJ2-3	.	CASSVEASGNGGDTQYF	TGTGCCAGCAGCGTAGAGGCTAGCGGGAACGGTGGAGATACGCAGTATTTT
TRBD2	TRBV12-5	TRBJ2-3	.	CASGLVRLAGTDTQYF	TGTGCTAGTGGTTTGGTTCGACTAGCGGGCACAGATACGCAGTATTTT
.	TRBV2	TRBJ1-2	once	CASTPGGWNGYTF	TGTGCCAGCACCCCCGGCGGATGGAATGGCTACACCTTC
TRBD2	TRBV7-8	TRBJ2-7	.	CASTITTSGSRGEQYF	TGTGCCAGCACCATAACTACTAGCGGGAGTCGAGGCGAGCAGTACTTC
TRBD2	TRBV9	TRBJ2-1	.	CASSVAGGPGNEQFF	TGTGCCAGCAGTGTAGCGGGAGGCCCAGGTAATGAGCAGTTCTTC